These T cell receptor beta chains were read from a single sample in a study of shared clonotypes between healthy human individuals. The repertoire was sequenced with immunoSEQ multiplex PCR; TCRdb's copy has only in-frame clones and lacks some. The table includes some 600,000 clones, 95% to 97% detected once. The sequenced sample consisted of naive CD8+ T cells sorted from blood. The origin of the receptors is a woman under 40 in good health. Both conserved end residues are part of each CDR3. D genes are given only for firm matches.

D gene	V gene	CDR3 length	J gene	CDR3 protein
-	TRBV5-6	17	TRBJ2-3	CASSLEGQGYWTDTQYF
-	TRBV5-1	16	TRBJ2-1	CASSLLPPGVGHEQFF
TRBD2	TRBV28	19	TRBJ2-1	CATNLGLAASDTRYNEQFF
-	TRBV6-5	12	TRBJ2-7	CASNTYSGEQYF
-	TRBV2	16	TRBJ1-1	CASSFLPGTLNTEAFF
TRBD1	TRBV7-9	15	TRBJ1-4	CASRDDREGDEKLFF
TRBD2	TRBV10-3	16	TRBJ2-2	CAIPTLAGSNTGELFF
TRBD2	TRBV13	18	TRBJ2-7	CASSPGELAGTTRGEQYF
TRBD1	TRBV2	14	TRBJ2-1	CASRTGGPYNEQFF
-	TRBV5-1	14	TRBJ2-7	CASSLDRGLYEQYF
-	TRBV18	15	TRBJ2-7	CAATFFPESLYEQYF
-	TRBV27	11	TRBJ2-5	CASRRAETQYF
-	TRBV28	14	TRBJ2-7	CASLEAAEPYEQYF
-	TRBV29-1	15	TRBJ1-1	CSVVSIIGVNTEAFF
-	TRBV11-3	16	TRBJ2-3	CASSLGPAQSTDTQYF
-	TRBV5-6	13	TRBJ1-2	CASSEYDNYGYTF
TRBD1	TRBV29-1	15	TRBJ2-7	CSVVIFGTGGYEQYF
-	TRBV27	15	TRBJ2-3	CASSWSGVATDTQYF
-	TRBV4-2	16	-	CASSQDGVDSDYEQYF
-	TRBV4-1	14	TRBJ1-1	CASSHRAGSTEAFF
-	TRBV5-1	16	TRBJ1-1	CASSPPPEGFSTEAFF
-	TRBV19	21	TRBJ2-1	CASSTPPGTAIGTGSYNEQFF
-	TRBV28	12	TRBJ2-7	CASTKRGYEQYF
-	TRBV19	18	TRBJ1-5	CASSILFREGFDNQPQHF
-	TRBV9	14	TRBJ1-1	CASSFFRVDTEAFF
TRBD1	TRBV28	18	TRBJ2-2	CASSFHTLDRENTGELFF
-	TRBV15	15	TRBJ2-1	CATSRDRGSYNEQFF
TRBD1	TRBV5-1	14	TRBJ1-6	CASSFGQGKAPLHF
TRBD1	TRBV27	15	TRBJ1-1	CASSLSGTANTEAFF
-	TRBV10-2	13	TRBJ1-1	CASSGLENTEAFF
-	TRBV29-1	13	TRBJ2-1	CSVMEGEVNEQFF
-	TRBV5-1	14	TRBJ2-7	CASSLAKTTYEQYF
-	TRBV7-6	13	TRBJ2-7	CASSQGHWQEQYF
-	TRBV14	14	TRBJ2-7	CASSQSRDSYEQYF
TRBD1	TRBV5-5	15	TRBJ1-5	CASSFRRTGEQPQHF
-	TRBV27	17	TRBJ2-7	CASSLSPGAGRSYEQYF
-	TRBV4-1	17	TRBJ2-1	CASSQDLRQGGGYEQFF
TRBD1	TRBV5-4	16	TRBJ1-4	CASSPDLGQGNEKLFF
TRBD2	TRBV10-1	14	TRBJ2-1	CASSVGGRVNEQFF
-	TRBV10-3	18	TRBJ2-4	CAINYREAVRLAKNIQYF
TRBD2	TRBV6-5	12	TRBJ2-3	CASRDYTDTQYF
TRBD1	TRBV30	14	TRBJ2-1	CAWSPGTGDNEQFF
TRBD2	TRBV13	16	TRBJ2-7	CASSSSTSGRTYEQYF
-	TRBV7-2	15	TRBJ1-4	CASSKDGTLGEKLFF
-	TRBV27	13	TRBJ2-7	CASSLLGEGEQYF
-	TRBV21-1	16	TRBJ2-3	CASSKRTSGCTDTQYF
TRBD2	TRBV29-1	13	TRBJ2-1	CSVVVAGTGEQFF
-	TRBV4-1	15	TRBJ2-7	CASSPFDRSTYEQYF
TRBD2	TRBV4-1	16	TRBJ2-7	CASSQEPSGAQYEQYF
-	TRBV25-1	11	TRBJ2-7	CASGPEYEQYF
TRBD1	TRBV30	15	TRBJ2-7	CAWGLPGQGRYEQYF